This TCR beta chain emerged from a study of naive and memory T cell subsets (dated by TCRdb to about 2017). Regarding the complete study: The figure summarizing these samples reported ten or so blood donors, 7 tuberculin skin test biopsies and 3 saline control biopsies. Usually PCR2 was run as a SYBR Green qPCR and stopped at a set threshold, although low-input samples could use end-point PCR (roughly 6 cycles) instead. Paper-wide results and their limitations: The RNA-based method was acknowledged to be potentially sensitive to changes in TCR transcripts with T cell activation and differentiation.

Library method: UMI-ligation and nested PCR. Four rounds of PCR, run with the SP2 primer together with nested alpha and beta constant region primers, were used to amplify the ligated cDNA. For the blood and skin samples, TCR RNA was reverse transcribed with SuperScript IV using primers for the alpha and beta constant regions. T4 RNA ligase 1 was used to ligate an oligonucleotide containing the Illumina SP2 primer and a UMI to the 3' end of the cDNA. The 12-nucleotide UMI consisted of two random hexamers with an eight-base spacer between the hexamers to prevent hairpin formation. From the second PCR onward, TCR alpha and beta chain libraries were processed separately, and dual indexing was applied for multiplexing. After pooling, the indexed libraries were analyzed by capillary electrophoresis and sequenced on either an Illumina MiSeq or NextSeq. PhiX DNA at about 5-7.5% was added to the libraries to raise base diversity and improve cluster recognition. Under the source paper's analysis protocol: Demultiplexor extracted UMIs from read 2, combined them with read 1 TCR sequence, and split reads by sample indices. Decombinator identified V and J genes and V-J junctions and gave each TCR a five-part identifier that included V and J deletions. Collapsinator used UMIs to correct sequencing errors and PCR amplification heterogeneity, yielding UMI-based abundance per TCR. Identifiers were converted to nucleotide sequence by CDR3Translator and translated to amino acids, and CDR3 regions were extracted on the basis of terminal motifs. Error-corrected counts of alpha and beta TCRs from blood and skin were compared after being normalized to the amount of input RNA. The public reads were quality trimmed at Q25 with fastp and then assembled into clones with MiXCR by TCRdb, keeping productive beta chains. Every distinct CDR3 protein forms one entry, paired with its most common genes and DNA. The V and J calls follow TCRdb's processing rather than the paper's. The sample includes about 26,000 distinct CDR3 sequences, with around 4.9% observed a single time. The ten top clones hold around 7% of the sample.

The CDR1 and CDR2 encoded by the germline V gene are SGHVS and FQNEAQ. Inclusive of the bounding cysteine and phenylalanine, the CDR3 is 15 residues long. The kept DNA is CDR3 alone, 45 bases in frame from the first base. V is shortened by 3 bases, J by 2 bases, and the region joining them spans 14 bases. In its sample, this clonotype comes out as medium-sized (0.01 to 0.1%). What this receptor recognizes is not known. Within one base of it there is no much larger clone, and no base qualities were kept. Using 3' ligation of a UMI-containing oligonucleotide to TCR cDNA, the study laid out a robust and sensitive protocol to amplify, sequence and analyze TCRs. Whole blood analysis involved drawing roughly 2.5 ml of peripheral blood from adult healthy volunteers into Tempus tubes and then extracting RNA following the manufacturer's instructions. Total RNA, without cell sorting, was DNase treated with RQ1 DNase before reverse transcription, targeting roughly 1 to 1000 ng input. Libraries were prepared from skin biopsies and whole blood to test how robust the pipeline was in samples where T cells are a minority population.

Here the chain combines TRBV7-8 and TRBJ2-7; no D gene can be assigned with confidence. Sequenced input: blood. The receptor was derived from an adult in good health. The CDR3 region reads CASSFGRVHPYEQYF. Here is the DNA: TGTGCCAGCAGCTTCGGACGGGTTCACCCCTACGAGCAGTACTTC.